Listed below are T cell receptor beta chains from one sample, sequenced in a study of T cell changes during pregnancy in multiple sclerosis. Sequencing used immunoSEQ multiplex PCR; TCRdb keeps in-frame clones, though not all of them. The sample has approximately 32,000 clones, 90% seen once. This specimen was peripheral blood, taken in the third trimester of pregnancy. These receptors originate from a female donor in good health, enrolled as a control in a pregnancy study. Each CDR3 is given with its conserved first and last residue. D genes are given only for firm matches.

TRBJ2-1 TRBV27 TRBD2 TGTGCCAGCAGTTTAAGGCGGGAGGGCCGCGATGAGCAGTTCTTC CASSLRREGRDEQFF
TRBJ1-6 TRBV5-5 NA TGTGCCAGCAGCTTGACAGCTACCTATAATTCACCCCTCCACTTT CASSLTATYNSPLHF
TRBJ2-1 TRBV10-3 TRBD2 TGTGCCATCAGTGCCTCTAGCGGGGAGGGTGAGCAGTTCTTC CAISASSGEGEQFF
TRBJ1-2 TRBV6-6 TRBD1 TGTGCCAGCAGTTCCCGACAGGGGATTTATGGCTACACCTTC CASSSRQGIYGYTF
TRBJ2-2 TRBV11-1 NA TGTGCCAGCAGAAACAGGGACACCGGGGAGCTGTTTTTT CASRNRDTGELFF
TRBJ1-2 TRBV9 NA TGTGCCAGCAGCGTAGCAGGTCACTATGGCTACACCTTC CASSVAGHYGYTF
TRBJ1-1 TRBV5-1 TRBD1 TGCGCCAGCAGCTTGGTGCCCAGGGGGCGTAACACTGAAGCTTTCTTT CASSLVPRGRNTEAFF
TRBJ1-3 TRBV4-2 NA TGTGCCAGCAGCCAAGGCCAGGATAACACCATATATTTT CASSQGQDNTIYF
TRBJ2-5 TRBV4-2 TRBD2 TGTGCCAGCAGCCAAGAGCTAGCGGTGAAAGAGACCCAGTACTTC CASSQELAVKETQYF
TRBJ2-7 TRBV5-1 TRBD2 TGCGCCAGCAGGCTGAGCGGGAGACCATCCGAGCAGTACTTC CASRLSGRPSEQYF
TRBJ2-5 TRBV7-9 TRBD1 TGTGCCAGCAGCCGAACAGCAGGGGGCGAGACCCAGTACTTC CASSRTAGGETQYF
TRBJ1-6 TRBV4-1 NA TGCGCCAGCAGCGAAACCCTCCTGGGGGCACGTAATTCACCCCTCCACTTT CASSETLLGARNSPLHF
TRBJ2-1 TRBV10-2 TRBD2 TGCGCCAGCAGTGAGTTTGGGTCTAGCGGGAGTAGTTACAATGAGCAGTTCTTC CASSEFGSSGSSYNEQFF
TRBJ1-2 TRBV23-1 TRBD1 TGCGCCAGCAGTCAAATCGGGTCGGGACAGGCGTTATATGGCTACACCTTC CASSQIGSGQALYGYTF
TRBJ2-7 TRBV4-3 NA TGCGCCAGCAGCCATGATGTTGGCAGCTCCTACGAGCAGTACTTC CASSHDVGSSYEQYF
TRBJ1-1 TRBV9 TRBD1 TGTGCCAGCAGCCGATCGGACAGGGGGAACACTGAAGCTTTCTTT CASSRSDRGNTEAFF
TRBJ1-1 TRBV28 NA TGTGCCAGCAGTTTAGTACAGGTGGTGGGGAACACTGAAGCTTTCTTT CASSLVQVVGNTEAFF
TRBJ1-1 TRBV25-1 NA TGTGCCAGCAGTTCGCGGGTCCCCCCTGAAGCTTTCTTT CASSSRVPPEAFF
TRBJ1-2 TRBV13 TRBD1 TGTGCCAGCAGCGCAAACAGGGGCGGCTACACCTTC CASSANRGGYTF
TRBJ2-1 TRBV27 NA TGTGCCAGCAGTTTATTGACTGAGCTATCCACGGGTGAGCAGTTCTTC CASSLLTELSTGEQFF
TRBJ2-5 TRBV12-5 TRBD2 TGTGCTAGTGGCCGCAGAAGCGGGGGGGACCAGGAGACCCAGTACTTC CASGRRSGGDQETQYF
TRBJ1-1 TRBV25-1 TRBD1 TGTGCCAGCAGTGGGTGGGACAGCATGAACACTGAAGCTTTCTTT CASSGWDSMNTEAFF
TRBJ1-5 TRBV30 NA TGTGCCTGGACGGAGGGGCTCGATCAGCCCCAGCATTTT CAWTEGLDQPQHF